This entry is about one T cell receptor beta chain. Its antigen remains undetermined. Within one base of it there is no much larger clone, and no base qualities were kept. This sample was taken from a study of cytomegalovirus exposure and HLA in healthy donors (dated by TCRdb to 2016 to 2017). The study in broad terms: According to an earlier analysis of a few hundred of the donors, some 180 million T cells yielded 117 million unique TCR beta sequences and about 300 Gb of sequence data. Every discovery cohort repertoire had been produced on one sequencing platform. An earlier analysis of fewer than 700 of the donors applied high-throughput TCR beta sequencing to assess whether each TCR beta V gene segment acted as functional or pseudogenic. An early release covering about 600 HLA-typed donors comprised 250 to 350 gigabases of sequencing data and approximately 85 million unique TCR sequences. Besides the first cohort of 666 subjects, a separate validation cohort made up of 90 to 150 different subjects was used. A handful of DR-DQ haplotypes were treated as single units for association and clustering because of strong linkage in the cohort. High-throughput TCR immunosequencing, statistical association of individual TCRs with disease status, and machine learning were combined to predict cytomegalovirus infection status. In a later genetic analysis, genome-wide SNP genotypes for about three fifths of the 666 donors were used, and that subset was treated as a discovery cohort. The study aimed to test whether signatures of past pathogen exposure could be identified by cataloging public T cell receptors. Alongside the repertoire data, information on donor age, sex, ethnicity and CMV serostatus was compiled. HLA typing covered class I and class II loci at four-digit resolution. The later analysis used no new phenotypic data to find candidate immune exposures, relying instead on TCR beta sequences and their occurrence across donors. The number of donors typed differed by locus, with about 629-630 for A, B, C, DRB1 and DQB1, 522 for DQA1, 600 to 610 for DPA1, and around 430 for DPB1. A later analysis re-examined previously published TCR beta repertoires from 610 or so donors and added high-resolution HLA genotyping to investigate patterns of TCR occurrence. The T cell repertoires of around 730 subjects were profiled by immunosequencing and related to cytomegalovirus serostatus. Among the roughly 430 genotyped donors, about 83% belonged to the genetic ancestry cluster associated with self-reported Caucasian donors. On average, around 240,000 unique TCR beta nucleotide sequences were sequenced per donor among 398 genotyped donors of the cohort, with roughly 18% of those sequences being non-productive. Overall study results and their limits: An earlier analysis of approximately 570 of the donors showed that most TCR beta V segments appeared in productive rearrangements either about 87% or about 30% of the time, which broadly matched IMGT annotations. The earlier analysis of 587 of the donors excluded 15 to 20 rarely observed V segments, including chromosome 9 orphons, because counts were too low. The study listed 164 TCR beta chains as associated with cytomegalovirus. The authors suggested that the approach could potentially be generalized to other disease states and immunological phenotypes. The classifier was reported to diagnose cytomegalovirus status with high specificity and sensitivity in both the original cohort and the validation cohort. In a later analysis, TCR association rates were found to vary across HLA loci, with the most associated TCRs seen for DRB1 alleles and the fewest for HLA-C alleles. Sequencing depth was assumed to be roughly uniform across donors in the presence/absence analyses, though that assumption may not hold. A further reported finding was that TCR beta sequences accurately predicted the HLA-A and HLA-B alleles for most subjects in the first cohort. A group of highly shared sequence variants was considered likely to be a technical artifact of the sequencing pipeline. Because HLA typing was unavailable for some donors at each locus, only the typed subset was used in association tests. In a later genetic analysis, fewer N-insertions in productive TCRs were reported among donors in an Asian-associated ancestry cluster than the roughly 710-donor mean. Specific HLA alleles were associated with 16,951 TCR beta sequences at a false discovery rate of 0.05 in a later analysis. Immune exposure information for the cohort was limited to CMV serostatus. In a later analysis, HLA-associated TCR beta chains were found to be more clonally expanded and to have lower generation probabilities than equally common non-associated chains. Three of the identified cytomegalovirus-associated TCR beta chains were confirmed in vitro to be specific for cytomegalovirus antigens. The 87-base-pair reads could not distinguish some IMGT-functional V segments, including TRBV6-2 and TRBV6-3, so those segments were excluded. When HLA alleles, especially DR and DQ, strongly co-occurred, attributing TCR associations to individual alleles was difficult. A later analysis reported that several top co-occurrence clusters appeared linked to parvovirus B19, influenza, CMV and Epstein-Barr virus. In a later genetic analysis, a missense DCLRE1C variant was associated with V-gene and J-gene trimming of TCR beta chains, and the association was replicated in an independent cohort. In this cohort, only TCR beta chains were sequenced, and detectable features were limited by the absence of alpha or paired-chain data. Correlated functional status among segregating V segments might be attributable to linkage disequilibrium, but an unknown experimental factor could not be ruled out. Most TCR sequences were observed very rarely across donors, whereas some public TCRs were present in many individuals. According to a later analysis, most CMV-associated TCR beta chains appeared to be HLA-restricted, and the HLA associations seemed to be driven largely by CMV exposure.

The library was made by the immunoSEQ multiplex PCR assay. For the multiplex PCR, a mixture combining 60 forward primers for TCR Vbeta segments and 13 reverse primers for TCR Jbeta segments was used. The CDR3 region of rearranged TCR beta genes was amplified from genomic DNA with a multiplex PCR assay. The Illumina HiSeq System was used to sequence the amplified TCR beta libraries as 87-base-pair reads. As for how the authors treated the data: A later analysis counted approximately 76 million unique TCR beta chains across the 600 to 850 repertoires, and 10 million to 11 million of these chains were shared by at least two donors. A nearest-neighbor algorithm error-corrected the raw reads and collapsed the reads into unique sequences, merging closely related sequences to remove PCR and sequencing errors. V, D and J gene segments were assigned by aligning CDR3 sequences to IMGT reference sequences. For a sequence to be retained, at least a six-nucleotide match to both a V gene segment and a J gene segment was required. A rearrangement was called productive if the CDR3 had no stop codons and remained in frame with V and J, and every other rearrangement was called non-productive. Following IMGT convention, CDR3 was defined as the stretch from the second conserved V-encoded cysteine up to the conserved J-encoded phenylalanine. Sequences without an unambiguous match to a single V gene segment were excluded from the earlier analysis of approximately 600 of the donors. An earlier analysis of 450 to 650 of the donors called V segments functional above 56.7% productive rearrangements and segregating when the between-donor standard deviation exceeded 5%. A statistical classification framework was developed to diagnose cytomegalovirus status using the catalog of TCR beta chain sequences. In a later analysis, TCR nucleotide sequences were compared against IMGT/GENE-DB human TR gene sequences so that V and J genes could be assigned. Using the TCRdist pipeline, a later analysis assigned CDR3 sequences along with most-parsimonious VDJ recombination scenarios. A later analysis defined each TCR beta chain by its CDR3 amino acid sequence plus V-gene family, and excluded reads lacking a unique V-gene family. As a way to deal with suspected cross-contamination and a sequencing artifact, a later analysis dropped approximately 570 nucleotide sequences that were highly shared and had low generation probability. A later analysis calculated a clonal expansion index for each public chain from normalized within-repertoire ranks of inferred template counts. A later analysis computed generation probabilities with a VDJ recombination model fitted to out-of-frame rearrangements, and checked the results against IGoR. In a later analysis, hypergeometric tests were used to score TCR-TCR, TCR-HLA and TCR-CMV co-occurrence, with a repertoire-size bias correction applied to TCR pairs. In a later analysis, false discovery rates were estimated by permuting HLA or CMV assignments 20 times. In a later analysis, co-occurring TCRs were grouped with DBSCAN, and TCRdist sequence similarity was added when clustering was performed within HLA-allele-positive subsets. Repertoires with fewer than 30,000 or more than 120,000 public chains, plus five repertoires with anomalous nucleotide sharing, were excluded from co-occurrence clustering. TCRdb limited this immuneACCESS table to in-frame rearrangements with V and J called. A share of clones is missing; checked studies link under half to unresolved V genes, and the rest is unexplained. V and J calls and clone size are as listed in that table; D and trimming were resolved from the DNA. The sample table shows around 190,000 clones, and around 81% are seen once. The ten most abundant clones make up about 1.8% of the sample.

The cohort was made up of roughly 670 healthy bone marrow donors. At the time of sampling, all cohort members were nominally healthy, though unrecorded immune exposures were likely present. The donor tested CMV seronegative and was one of the 352 seronegative cohort members. Every donor gave a peripheral blood sample, and the peripheral blood mononuclear cells from that sample were used for TCR beta sequencing. Genomic DNA was extracted from the blood cell samples with the Qiagen DNeasy Blood Extraction Kit. Trimming costs V 5 bases and J 6 bases, and their ends lie 10 bases apart. Reading the germline V gene (reference sequence) gives CDR1 SEHNR and CDR2 FQNEAQ. Including the terminal cysteine and phenylalanine, the CDR3 comprises 13 residues. The CDR3 DNA has 39 bases and is translated from base 1.

The chain is made from TRBV7-9 and TRBJ2-2, with the D gene call left open. Input material: PBMCs. The source of this sequence is a man younger than 35 in good health and CMV-seronegative. The CDR3 region has the sequence CASSLPPAGELFF. The DNA sequence follows: TGTGCCAGCAGCCTTCCTCCCGCCGGGGAGCTGTTTTTT.